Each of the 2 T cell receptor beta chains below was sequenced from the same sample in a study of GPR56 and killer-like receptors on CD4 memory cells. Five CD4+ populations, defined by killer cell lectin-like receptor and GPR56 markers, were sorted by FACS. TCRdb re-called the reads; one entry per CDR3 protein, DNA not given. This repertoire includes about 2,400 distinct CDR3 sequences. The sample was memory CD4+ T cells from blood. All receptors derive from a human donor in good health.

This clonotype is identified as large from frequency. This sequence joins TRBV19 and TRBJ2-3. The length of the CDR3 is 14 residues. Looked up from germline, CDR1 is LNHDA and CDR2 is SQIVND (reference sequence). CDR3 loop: CASSIGRSTDTQYF.

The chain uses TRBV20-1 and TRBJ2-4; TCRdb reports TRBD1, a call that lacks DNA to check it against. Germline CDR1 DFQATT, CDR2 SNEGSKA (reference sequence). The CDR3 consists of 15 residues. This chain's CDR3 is CSAHQGVLAKNIQYF.